This TCR beta chain was sequenced in a study of blood T cell repertoires in COVID-19. Across the study: From the United States, Italy and Spain came samples of acute and convalescent COVID-19. PBMCs, B-cell-depleted T cells, or T cells provided the cDNA or gDNA that made up the material.

Germline-derived CDR1 and CDR2 are MDHEN and SYDVKM. This CDR3 is built from 17 residues. V was clipped by 1 base and J by 2 bases; unmatched bases: 4. Authors' processing steps: Amplification with reference gene primers provided the estimates of nucleated cell counts. Repertoires were generated with immunoSEQ multiplex PCR, while TCRdb's copy carries only in-frame clones and drops some. The V and J calls and clone size are taken from that table; D and trimming were inferred from the DNA. The sample consists of approximately 110,000 clones, more than 60% of them appearing once. The sequence derives from a man between 65 and 80 years old with active or convalescent COVID-19. The sequenced sample consisted of peripheral blood. The chain is built from TRBV28 and TRBJ1-4; 10 positions agree with TRBD1. CDR3 residues: CASSLFPGQGTNEKLFF. The DNA for the CDR3 is TGTGCCAGCAGTTTATTCCCGGGACAGGGGACTAATGAAAAACTGTTTTTT. The complete variable domain, with remaining parts taken from reference TRBV28 and TRBJ1-4, reads DVKVTQSSRYLVKRTGEKVFLECVQDMDHENMFWYRQDPGLGLRLIYFSYDVKMKEKGDIPEGYSVSREKKERFSLILESASTNQTSMYLCASSLFPGQGTNEKLFFGSGTQLSVL.